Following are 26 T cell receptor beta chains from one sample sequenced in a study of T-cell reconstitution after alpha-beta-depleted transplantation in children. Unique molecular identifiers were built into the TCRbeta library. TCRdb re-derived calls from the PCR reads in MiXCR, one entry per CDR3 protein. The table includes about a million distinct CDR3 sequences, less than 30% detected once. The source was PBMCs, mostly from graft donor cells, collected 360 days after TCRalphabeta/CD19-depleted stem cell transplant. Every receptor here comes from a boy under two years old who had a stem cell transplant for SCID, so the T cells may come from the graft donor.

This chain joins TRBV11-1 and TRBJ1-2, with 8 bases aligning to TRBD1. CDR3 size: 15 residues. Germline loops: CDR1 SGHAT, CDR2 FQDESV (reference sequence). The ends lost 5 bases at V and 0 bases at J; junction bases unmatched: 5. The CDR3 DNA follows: TGTGCCAGCAGCCGCGACAGGGGATCTAACTATGGCTACACCTTC. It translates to CASSRDRGSNYGYTF.

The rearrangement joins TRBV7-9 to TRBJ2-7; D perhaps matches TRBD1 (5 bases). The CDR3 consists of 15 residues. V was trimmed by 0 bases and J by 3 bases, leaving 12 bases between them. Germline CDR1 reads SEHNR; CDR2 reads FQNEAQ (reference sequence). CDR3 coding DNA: TGTGCCAGCAGCTTAGCAGGGGCTCCGTTCTACGAGCAGTACTTC. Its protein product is CASSLAGAPFYEQYF.

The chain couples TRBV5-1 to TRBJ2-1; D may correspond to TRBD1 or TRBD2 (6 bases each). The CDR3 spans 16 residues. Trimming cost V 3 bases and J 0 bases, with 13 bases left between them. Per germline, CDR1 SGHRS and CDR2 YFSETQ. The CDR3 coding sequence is TGCGCCAGCAGCTGGGGGGCCTGGATCTCCTACAATGAGCAGTTCTTC. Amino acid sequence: CASSWGAWISYNEQFF.

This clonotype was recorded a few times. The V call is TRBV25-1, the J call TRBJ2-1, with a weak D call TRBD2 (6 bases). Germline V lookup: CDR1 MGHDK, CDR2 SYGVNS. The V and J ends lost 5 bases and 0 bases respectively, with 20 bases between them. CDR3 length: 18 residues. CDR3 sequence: CASSPQRRAQGSYNEQFF. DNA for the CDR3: TGTGCCAGCAGTCCCCAGAGGAGGGCCCAAGGCTCCTACAATGAGCAGTTCTTC.

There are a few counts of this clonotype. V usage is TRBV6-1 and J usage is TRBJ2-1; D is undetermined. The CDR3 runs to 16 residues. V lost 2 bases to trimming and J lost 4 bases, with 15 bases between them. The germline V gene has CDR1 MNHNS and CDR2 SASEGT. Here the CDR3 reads CASSESGFLQYNEQFF. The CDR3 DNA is TGTGCCAGCAGTGAATCTGGCTTCTTACAATACAATGAGCAGTTCTTC.

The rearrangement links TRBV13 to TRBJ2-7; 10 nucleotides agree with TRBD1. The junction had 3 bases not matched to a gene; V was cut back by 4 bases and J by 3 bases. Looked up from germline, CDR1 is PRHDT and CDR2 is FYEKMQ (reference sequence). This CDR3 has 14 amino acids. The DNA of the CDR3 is TGTGCCAGCAGCTCGGGACAGGGGCGCTACGAGCAGTACTTC. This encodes CASSSGQGRYEQYF.

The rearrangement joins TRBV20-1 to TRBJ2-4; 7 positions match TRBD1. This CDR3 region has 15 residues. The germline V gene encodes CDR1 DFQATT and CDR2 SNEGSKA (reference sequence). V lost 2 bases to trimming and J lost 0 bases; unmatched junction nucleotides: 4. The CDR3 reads CSARTQGTAKNIQYF. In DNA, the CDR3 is TGCAGTGCTAGAACACAGGGGACAGCCAAAAACATTCAGTACTTC.

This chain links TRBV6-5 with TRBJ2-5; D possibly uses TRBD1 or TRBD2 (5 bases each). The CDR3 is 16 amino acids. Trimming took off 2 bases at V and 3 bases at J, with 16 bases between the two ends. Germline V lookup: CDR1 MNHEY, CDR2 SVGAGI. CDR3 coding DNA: TGTGCCAGCAGTTACGGGGGACCGCTAGACAAAGAGACCCAGTACTTC. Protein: CASSYGGPLDKETQYF.

The CDR3, as DNA: TGCAGTGCTAGTTTACCCCGTGTCGGGGGCTACACCTTC. Translating it yields CSASLPRVGGYTF. The chain combines TRBV20-1 with TRBJ1-2; D ambiguous. CDR1 DFQATT and CDR2 SNEGSKA come from the germline V gene (reference sequence). V was cut by 3 bases and J by 8 bases, with 16 bases left in between. The CDR3 covers 13 residues.

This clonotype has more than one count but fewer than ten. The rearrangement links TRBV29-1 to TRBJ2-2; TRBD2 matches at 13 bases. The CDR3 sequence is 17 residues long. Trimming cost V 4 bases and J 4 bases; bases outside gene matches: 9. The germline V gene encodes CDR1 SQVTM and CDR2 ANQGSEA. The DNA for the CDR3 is TGCAGCGTTGGCGGACTAGCGGGGGTGCCGGGCACCGGGGAGCTGTTTTTT. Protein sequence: CSVGGLAGVPGTGELFF.

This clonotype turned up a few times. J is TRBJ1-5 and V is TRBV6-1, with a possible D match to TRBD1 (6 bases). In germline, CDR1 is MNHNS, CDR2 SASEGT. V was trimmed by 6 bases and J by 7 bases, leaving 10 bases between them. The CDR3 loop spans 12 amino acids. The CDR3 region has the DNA TGTGCCAGCAGAGGGGGGCTGCAGCCCCAGCATTTT. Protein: CASRGGLQPQHF.

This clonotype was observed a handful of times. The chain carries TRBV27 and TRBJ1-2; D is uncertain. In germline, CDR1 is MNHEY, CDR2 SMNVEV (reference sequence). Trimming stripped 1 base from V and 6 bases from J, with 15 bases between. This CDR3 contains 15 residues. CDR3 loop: CASSLFPVIQHGYTF. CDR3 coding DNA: TGTGCCAGCAGTTTATTTCCCGTAATCCAGCATGGCTACACCTTC.

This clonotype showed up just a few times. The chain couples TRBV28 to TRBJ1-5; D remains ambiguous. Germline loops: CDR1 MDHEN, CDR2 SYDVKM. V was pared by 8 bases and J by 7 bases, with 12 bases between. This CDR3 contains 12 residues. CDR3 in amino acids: CASFGDRQPQHF. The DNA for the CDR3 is TGTGCCAGCTTTGGGGATCGCCAGCCCCAGCATTTT. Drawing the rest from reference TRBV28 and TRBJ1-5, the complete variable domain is DVKVTQSSRYLVKRTGEKVFLECVQDMDHENMFWYRQDPGLGLRLIYFSYDVKMKEKGDIPEGYSVSREKKERFSLILESASTNQTSMYLCASFGDRQPQHFGDGTRLSIL.

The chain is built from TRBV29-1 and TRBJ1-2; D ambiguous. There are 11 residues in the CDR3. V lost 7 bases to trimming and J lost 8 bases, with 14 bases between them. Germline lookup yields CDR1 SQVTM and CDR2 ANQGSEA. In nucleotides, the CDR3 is TGCAGCGCTCCCCTTTCGTTCGGCTACACCTTC. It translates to CSAPLSFGYTF.

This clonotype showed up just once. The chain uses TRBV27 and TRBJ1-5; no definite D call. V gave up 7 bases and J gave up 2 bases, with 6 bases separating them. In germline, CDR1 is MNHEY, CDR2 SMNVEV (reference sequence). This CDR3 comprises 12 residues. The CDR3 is CASKVGNQPQHF. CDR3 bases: TGTGCCAGCAAGGTGGGCAATCAGCCCCAGCATTTT.

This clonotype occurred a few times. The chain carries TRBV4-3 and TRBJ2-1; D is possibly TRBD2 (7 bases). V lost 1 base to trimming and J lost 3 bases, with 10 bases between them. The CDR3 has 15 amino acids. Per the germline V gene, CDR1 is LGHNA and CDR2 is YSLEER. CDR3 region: CASSQAGGIYNEQFF. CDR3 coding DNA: TGCGCCAGCAGCCAAGCGGGGGGCATCTACAATGAGCAGTTCTTC.

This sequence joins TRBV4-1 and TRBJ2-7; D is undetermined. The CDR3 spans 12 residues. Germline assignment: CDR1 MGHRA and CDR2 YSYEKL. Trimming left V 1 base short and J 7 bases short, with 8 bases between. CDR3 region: CASSQVGSEQYF. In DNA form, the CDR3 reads TGCGCCAGCAGCCAAGTCGGTAGTGAGCAGTACTTC.

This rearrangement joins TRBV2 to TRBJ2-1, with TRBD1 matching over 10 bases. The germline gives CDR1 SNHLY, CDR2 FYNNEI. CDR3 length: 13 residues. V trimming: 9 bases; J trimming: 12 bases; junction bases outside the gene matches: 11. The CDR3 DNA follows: TGTGCCAGTGACAGGGGGCTTTCGGAGGGGCAGTTCTTC. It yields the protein CASDRGLSEGQFF. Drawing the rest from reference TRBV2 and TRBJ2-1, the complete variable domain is EPEVTQTPSHQVTQMGQEVILRCVPISNHLYFYWYRQILGQKVEFLVSFYNNEISEKSEIFDDQFSVERPDGSNFTLKIRSTKLEDSAMYFCASDRGLSEGQFFGPGTRLTVL.

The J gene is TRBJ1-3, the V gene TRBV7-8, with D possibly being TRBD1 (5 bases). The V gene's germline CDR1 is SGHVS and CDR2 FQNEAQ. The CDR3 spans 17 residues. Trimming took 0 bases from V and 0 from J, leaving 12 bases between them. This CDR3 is CASSLAGDSFSGNTIYF. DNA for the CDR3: TGTGCCAGCAGCTTAGCGGGCGACAGCTTCTCTGGAAACACCATATATTTT. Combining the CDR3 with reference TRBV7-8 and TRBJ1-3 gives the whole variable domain GAGVSQSPRYKVAKRGQDVALRCDPISGHVSLFWYQQALGQGPEFLTYFQNEAQLDKSGLPSDRFFAERPEGSVSTLKIQRTQQEDSAVYLCASSLAGDSFSGNTIYFGEGSWLTVV.

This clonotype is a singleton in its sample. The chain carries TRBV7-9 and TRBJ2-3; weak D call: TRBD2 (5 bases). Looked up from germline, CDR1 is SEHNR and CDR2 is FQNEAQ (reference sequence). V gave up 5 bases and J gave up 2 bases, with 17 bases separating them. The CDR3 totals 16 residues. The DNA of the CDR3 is TGTGCCAGCAGCACGGCCGGGGTGGGCCTCACAGATACGCAGTATTTT. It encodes CASSTAGVGLTDTQYF.

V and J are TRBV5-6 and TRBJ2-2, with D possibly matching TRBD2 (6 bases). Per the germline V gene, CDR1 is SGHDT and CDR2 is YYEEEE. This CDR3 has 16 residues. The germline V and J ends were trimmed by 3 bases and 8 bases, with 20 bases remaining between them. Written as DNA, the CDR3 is TGTGCCAGCAGCTCCATGGGGGGTACCGGCTTAGGGGAGCTGTTTTTT. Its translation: CASSSMGGTGLGELFF.

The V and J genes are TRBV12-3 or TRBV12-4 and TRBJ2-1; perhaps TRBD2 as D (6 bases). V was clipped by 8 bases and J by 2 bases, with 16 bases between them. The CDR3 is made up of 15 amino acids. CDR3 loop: CASRGDAGTYNEQFF. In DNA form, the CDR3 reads TGTGCCAGCCGTGGGGACGCGGGGACCTACAATGAGCAGTTCTTC.

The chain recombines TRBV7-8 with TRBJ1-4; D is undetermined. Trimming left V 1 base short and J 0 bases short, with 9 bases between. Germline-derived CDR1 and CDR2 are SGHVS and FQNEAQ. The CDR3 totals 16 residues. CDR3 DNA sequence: TGTGCCAGCAGCTTAGACAGCACTGCAACTAATGAAAAACTGTTTTTT. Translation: CASSLDSTATNEKLFF.

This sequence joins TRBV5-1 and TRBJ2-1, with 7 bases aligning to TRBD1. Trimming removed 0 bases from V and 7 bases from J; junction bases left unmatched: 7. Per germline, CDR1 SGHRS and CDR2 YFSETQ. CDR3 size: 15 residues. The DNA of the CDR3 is TGCGCCAGCAGCTTGGCCGGCGACAGGGTGAATGAGCAGTTCTTC. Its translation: CASSLAGDRVNEQFF.

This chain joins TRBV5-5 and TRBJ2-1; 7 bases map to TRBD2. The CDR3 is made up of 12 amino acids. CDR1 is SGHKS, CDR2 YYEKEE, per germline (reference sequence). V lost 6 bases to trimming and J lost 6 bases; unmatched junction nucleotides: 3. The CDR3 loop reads CASILAGNEQFF. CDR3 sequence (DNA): TGTGCCAGCATCTTAGCGGGCAATGAGCAGTTCTTC.

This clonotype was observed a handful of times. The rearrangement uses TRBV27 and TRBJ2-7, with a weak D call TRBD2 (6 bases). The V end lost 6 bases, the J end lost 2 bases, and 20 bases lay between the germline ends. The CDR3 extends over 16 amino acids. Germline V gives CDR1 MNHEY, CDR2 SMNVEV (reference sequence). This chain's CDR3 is CASRPLLAGPTYEQYF. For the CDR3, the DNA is TGTGCCAGCAGGCCCCTTCTTGCGGGACCCACCTACGAGCAGTACTTC.